This T cell receptor (beta chain) came from a study of blood T cells in healthy people across ages. General study findings and limits: Aged donors had fewer naive CD4+ cells and lower diversity than long-lived donors.

There are 14 residues in the CDR3. Germline CDR1 reads MNHEY; CDR2 reads SMNVEV (reference sequence). V shed 6 bases and J shed 3 bases, with 15 bases lying between them. Ranging in age from about 6 to 95, the donors were healthy Caucasian individuals from Russia. Comments on this clonotype: The antigen remains undetermined.

PCR was performed a second time for about 7 to 12 cycles using a sample-barcoded 5' primer and a J-beta primer mix. From the 5' RACE reads, TCRdb called clonotypes with MiXCR, one entry per CDR3 protein. This sample has about 800,000 distinct CDR3 sequences; 25% occur once, and the top ten carry approximately 3.7%. These data were also filed under a second study, of T cells of mothers and their children. This second report adds: Slightly higher, non-significant overlap characterized related mother-child pairs relative to unrelated pairs.

The receptor comes from a boy aged 10-17 years in good health. The J gene is TRBJ2-7, the V gene TRBV27; perhaps TRBD2 as D (6 bases). Sequencing used blood. The CDR3: CASRGWGEDYEQYF. CDR3 nucleotide sequence: TGTGCCAGCAGGGGTTGGGGGGAAGACTACGAGCAGTACTTC.